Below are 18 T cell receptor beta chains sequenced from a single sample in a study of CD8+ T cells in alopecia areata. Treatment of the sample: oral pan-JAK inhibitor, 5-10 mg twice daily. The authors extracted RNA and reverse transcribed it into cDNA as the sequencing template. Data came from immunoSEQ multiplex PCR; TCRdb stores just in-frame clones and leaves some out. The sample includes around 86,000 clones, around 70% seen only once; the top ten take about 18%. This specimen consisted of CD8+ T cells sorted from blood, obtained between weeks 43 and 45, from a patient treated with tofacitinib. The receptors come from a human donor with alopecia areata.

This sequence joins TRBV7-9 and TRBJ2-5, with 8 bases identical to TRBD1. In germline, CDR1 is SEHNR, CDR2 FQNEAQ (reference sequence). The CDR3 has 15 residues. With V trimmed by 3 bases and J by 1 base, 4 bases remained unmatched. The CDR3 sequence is CASSFLGTGQETQYF. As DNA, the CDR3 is TGTGCCAGCAGCTTCCTGGGGACAGGCCAAGAGACCCAGTACTTC.

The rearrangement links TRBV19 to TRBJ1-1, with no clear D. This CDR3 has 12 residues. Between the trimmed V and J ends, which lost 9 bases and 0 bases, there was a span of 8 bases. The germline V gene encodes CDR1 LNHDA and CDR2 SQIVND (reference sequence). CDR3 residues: CASRDLNTEAFF. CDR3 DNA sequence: TGTGCCAGCCGGGATTTGAACACTGAAGCTTTCTTT.

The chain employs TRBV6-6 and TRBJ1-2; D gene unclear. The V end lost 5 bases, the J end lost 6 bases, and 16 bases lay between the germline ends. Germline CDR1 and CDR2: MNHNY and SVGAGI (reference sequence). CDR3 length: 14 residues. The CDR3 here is CASSPGPRRDGYTF. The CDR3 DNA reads TGTGCCAGCAGTCCAGGACCGAGAAGAGATGGCTACACCTTC.

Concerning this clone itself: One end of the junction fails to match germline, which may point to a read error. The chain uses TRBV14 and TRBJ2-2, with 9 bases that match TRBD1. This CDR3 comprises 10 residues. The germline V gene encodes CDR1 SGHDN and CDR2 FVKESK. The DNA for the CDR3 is TGTGCCAGCAGACCTACGGGACAGGGATTT. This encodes CASRPTGQGF.

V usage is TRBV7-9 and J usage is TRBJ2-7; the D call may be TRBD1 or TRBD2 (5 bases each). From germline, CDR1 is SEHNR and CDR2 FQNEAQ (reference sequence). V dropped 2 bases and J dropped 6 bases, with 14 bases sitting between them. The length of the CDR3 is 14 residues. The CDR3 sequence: CASSLSTGTGEQYF. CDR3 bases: TGTGCCAGCAGCTTATCTACCGGGACCGGCGAGCAGTACTTC.

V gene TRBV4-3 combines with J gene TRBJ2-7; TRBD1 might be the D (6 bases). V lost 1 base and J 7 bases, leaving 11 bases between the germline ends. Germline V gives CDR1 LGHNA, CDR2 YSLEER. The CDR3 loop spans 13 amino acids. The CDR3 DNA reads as TGCGCCAGCAGCCAAGGGACAGTTAGGGAGCAGTACTTC. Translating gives CASSQGTVREQYF.

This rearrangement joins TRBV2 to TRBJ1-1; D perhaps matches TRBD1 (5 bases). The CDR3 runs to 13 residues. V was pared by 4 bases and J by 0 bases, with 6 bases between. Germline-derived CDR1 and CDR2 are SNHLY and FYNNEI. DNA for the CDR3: TGTGCCAGCAGTGGACAGTTGAACACTGAAGCTTTCTTT. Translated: CASSGQLNTEAFF.

The CDR3 reads CASSEGLGNQPQHF. Here the CDR3 DNA reads TGTGCCAGCAGCGAGGGACTGGGCAATCAGCCCCAGCATTTT. This rearrangement joins TRBV11-1 to TRBJ1-5, with D possibly being TRBD1 (5 bases). V was clipped by 5 bases and J by 2 bases, with 10 bases between them. The CDR3 totals 14 residues. Germline V gives CDR1 SGHAT, CDR2 FQDESV (reference sequence).

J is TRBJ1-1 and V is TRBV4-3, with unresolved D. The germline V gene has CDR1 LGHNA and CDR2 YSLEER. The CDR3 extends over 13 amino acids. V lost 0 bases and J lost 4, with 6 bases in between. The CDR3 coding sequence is TGCGCCAGCAGCCAAGATCCAGGCACTGAAGCTTTCTTT. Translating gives CASSQDPGTEAFF.

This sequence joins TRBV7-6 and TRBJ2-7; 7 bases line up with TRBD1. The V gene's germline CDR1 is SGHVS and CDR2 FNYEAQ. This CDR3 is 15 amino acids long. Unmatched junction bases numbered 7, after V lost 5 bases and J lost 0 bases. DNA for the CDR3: TGTGCCAGCAGCACCGGGACAGTTAGCTCCTACGAGCAGTACTTC. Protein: CASSTGTVSSYEQYF. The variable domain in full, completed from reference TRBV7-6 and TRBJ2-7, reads GAGVSQSPRYKVTKRGQDVALRCDPISGHVSLYWYRQALGQGPEFLTYFNYEAQQDKSGLPNDRFSAERPEGSISTLTIQRTEQRDSAMYRCASSTGTVSSYEQYFGPGTRLTVT.

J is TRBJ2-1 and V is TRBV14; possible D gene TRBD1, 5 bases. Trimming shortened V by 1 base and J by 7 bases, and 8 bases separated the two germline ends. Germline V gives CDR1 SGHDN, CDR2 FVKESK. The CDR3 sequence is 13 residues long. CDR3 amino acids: CASSQGAGNEQFF. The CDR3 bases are TGTGCCAGCAGCCAAGGCGCAGGGAATGAGCAGTTCTTC.

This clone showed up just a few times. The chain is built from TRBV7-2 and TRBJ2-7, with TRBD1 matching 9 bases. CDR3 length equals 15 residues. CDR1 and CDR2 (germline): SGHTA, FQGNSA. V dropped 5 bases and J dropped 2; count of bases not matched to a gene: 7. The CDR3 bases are TGTGCCAGCAGCCCCTCCGGGACAGGGACCTACGAGCAGTACTTC. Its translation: CASSPSGTGTYEQYF.

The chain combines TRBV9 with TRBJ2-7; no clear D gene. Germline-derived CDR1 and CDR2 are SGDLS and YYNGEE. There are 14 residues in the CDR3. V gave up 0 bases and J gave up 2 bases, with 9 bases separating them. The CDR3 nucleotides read TGTGCCAGCAGCGTAGCCATCGGTACCTACGAGCAGTACTTC. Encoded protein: CASSVAIGTYEQYF.

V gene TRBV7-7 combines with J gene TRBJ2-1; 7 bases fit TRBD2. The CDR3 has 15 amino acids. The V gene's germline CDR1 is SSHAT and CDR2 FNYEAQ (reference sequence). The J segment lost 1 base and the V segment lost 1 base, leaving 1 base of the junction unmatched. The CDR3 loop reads CASSLGAGSYNEQFF. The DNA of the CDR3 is TGTGCCAGCAGCTTAGGAGCGGGATCCTACAATGAGCAGTTCTTC.

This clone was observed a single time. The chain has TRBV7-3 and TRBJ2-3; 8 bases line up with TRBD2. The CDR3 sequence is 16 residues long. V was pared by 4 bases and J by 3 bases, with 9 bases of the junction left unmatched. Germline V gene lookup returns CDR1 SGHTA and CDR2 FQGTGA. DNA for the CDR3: TGTGCCAGCAGCTACCACCCGGGGGGGGAGACAGATACGCAGTATTTT. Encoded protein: CASSYHPGGETDTQYF.

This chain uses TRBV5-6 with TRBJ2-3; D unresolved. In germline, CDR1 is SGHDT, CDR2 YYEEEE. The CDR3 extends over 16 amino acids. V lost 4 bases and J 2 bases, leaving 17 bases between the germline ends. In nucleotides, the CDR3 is TGTGCCAGCAGCGATTCGACTGATAAGATCACAGATACGCAGTATTTT. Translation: CASSDSTDKITDTQYF. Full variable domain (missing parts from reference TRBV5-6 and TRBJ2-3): DAGVTQSPTHLIKTRGQQVTLRCSPKSGHDTVSWYQQALGQGPQFIFQYYEEEERQRGNFPDRFSGHQFPNYSSELNVNALLLGDSALYLCASSDSTDKITDTQYFGPGTRLTVL.

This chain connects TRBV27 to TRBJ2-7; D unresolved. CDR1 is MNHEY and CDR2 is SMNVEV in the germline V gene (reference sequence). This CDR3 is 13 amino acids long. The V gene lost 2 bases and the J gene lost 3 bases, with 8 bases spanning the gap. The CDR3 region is CASSLETDYEQYF. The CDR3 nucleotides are TGTGCCAGCAGTTTAGAGACGGACTACGAGCAGTACTTC.

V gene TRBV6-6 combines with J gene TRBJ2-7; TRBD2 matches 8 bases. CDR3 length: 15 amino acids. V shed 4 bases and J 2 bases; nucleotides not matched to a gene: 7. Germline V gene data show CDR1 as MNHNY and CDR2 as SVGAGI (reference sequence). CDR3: CASSSNVAGTYEQYF. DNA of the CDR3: TGTGCCAGCAGTTCGAACGTAGCGGGGACCTACGAGCAGTACTTC.